This T cell receptor (beta chain) was found in a study of beta chain features in type 1 diabetes. Study background: The patient and healthy donor groups were comparable for age, gender and cell yields.

Notes on the study in general: Significant though moderate, a shortening of TCRB CDR3s appeared in all four CD4+ subsets of Type 1 diabetes patients. Sequencing of cDNA might inflate the share of cells that strongly express TCR.

Deletions cut 6 bases from V and 0 bases from J, with 14 bases between. The CDR3 contains 15 residues. Germline CDR1 and CDR2: LNHDA and SQIVND (reference sequence). The whole isolated RNA underwent reverse transcription, so sequencing captured expressed TCRB transcripts. Generated by immunoSEQ multiplex PCR, the TCRdb table keeps only in-frame clones and is missing some. Of fewer than 450,000 clones detected, about 14% appear once; the ten largest clones hold nearly 0.015%. Sorting of CD4+ naive, central memory, regulatory and stem cell-like memory cells was performed via CD45RO/CCR7/CD25/CD127/CD95/CD27. Sorted populations all exceeded 98% purity. In its sample, this clone was seen a few times. Antigen unknown.

Sample: naive CD4+ T cells from blood. V gene TRBV19 combines with J gene TRBJ1-2, with D unresolved. The receptor comes from a woman between 18 and 29 years old with type 1 diabetes. CDR3 nucleotide sequence: TGTGCCAGTAGGCTGCAACGCGGTCCTAACTATGGCTACACCTTC. Translating gives CASRLQRGPNYGYTF.